Each of the 21 T cell receptor beta chains below was sequenced from the same sample in a study of T cells in Graves' hyperthyroidism and ophthalmopathy. Amplified TCR beta CDR3 regions came from RNA transcripts. RT-PCR in the first round (using the HTBI primer set) targeted the TCR CDR3. TCRdb reanalysed the multiplex PCR reads using MiXCR and keeps one entry per CDR3 protein. The sample has about 400,000 distinct CDR3 sequences; about 14% are singletons. Sequencing was performed on blood. The source of these receptors is a woman in her 30s with Graves' ophthalmopathy.

This clonotype turned up a few times. The rearrangement uses TRBV5-5 and TRBJ1-1; the D is unclear. V was pared by 0 bases and J by 3 bases, with 9 bases between. The CDR3 length is 14 residues. Per germline, CDR1 SGHKS and CDR2 YYEKEE (reference sequence). The CDR3 coding sequence is TGTGCCAGCAGCTTGGCCAGTACATACACTGAAGCTTTCTTT. Residues: CASSLASTYTEAFF.

This clonotype was found many times. DNA for the CDR3: TGTGCCAGCAGTTACTACGGACAGGGTGGCAATCAGCCCCAGCATTTT. It encodes CASSYYGQGGNQPQHF. V and J are TRBV6-5 and TRBJ1-5; 8 bases line up with TRBD1. V shed 1 base, J shed 2 bases, and the junction held 4 bases outside the gene matches. CDR1 is MNHEY, CDR2 SVGAGI, per germline. The CDR3 contains 16 residues.

The V call is TRBV11-2, the J call TRBJ1-1, with 10 bases matching TRBD1. The V and J ends lost 5 bases and 1 base, in that order; junction bases with no gene match: 7. There are 16 residues in the CDR3. Germline V gene data show CDR1 as SGHAT and CDR2 as FQNNGV. DNA for the CDR3: TGTGCCAGCAGCCACCTGGACAGGGGGTCGAACACTGAAGCTTTCTTT. Translation gives CASSHLDRGSNTEAFF.

As concerns this clonotype: One base away lies a much larger clone, so this may be a sequencing read error. The chain carries TRBV28 and TRBJ2-1; TRBD1 matches 11 bases. This CDR3 contains 14 residues. Germline V gene lookup returns CDR1 MDHEN and CDR2 SYDVKM. J was trimmed by 6 bases and V by 5 bases; bases with no gene match: 3. CDR3 sequence reads: CASSHGTGGNEQFF. CDR3 nucleotide sequence: TGTGCCAGCAGTCACGGGACAGGGGGCAATGAGCAGTTCTTC.

The table lists this clonotype with a few counts. V is TRBV3-1 and J is TRBJ2-7; D call uncertain. Germline assignment: CDR1 LGHDT and CDR2 YNNKEL (reference sequence). The CDR3 has 13 residues. The V end was cut by 4 bases, the J end by 4 bases, with 11 bases between. This chain's CDR3 is CASSPTIAYEQYF. The CDR3 DNA reads as TGTGCCAGCAGCCCTACCATTGCATACGAGCAGTACTTC.

At least ten counts were recorded for this clonotype. The genes are TRBV6-6 and TRBJ2-7; D might be TRBD1 (6 bases). Trimming took off 1 base at V and 3 bases at J, with 19 bases between the two ends. Germline CDR1 and CDR2: MNHNY and SVGAGI (reference sequence). CDR3 length equals 17 residues. CDR3 sequence: CASSYLTARQDLYEQYF. Written as DNA, the CDR3 is TGTGCCAGCAGTTACTTAACGGCCCGACAGGACCTCTACGAGCAGTACTTC.

V is TRBV6-1 and J is TRBJ2-5; 11 bases map to TRBD1. The trim removed 7 bases at V and 5 bases at J, leaving 30 bases unmatched. CDR1 is MNHNS, CDR2 SASEGT, per germline. The CDR3 is made up of 22 amino acids. CDR3 amino acids: CASKGSSDSPLHLGTGGETQYF. Here the CDR3 DNA reads TGTGCCAGCAAAGGAAGTAGCGATTCACCCCTCCACTTGGGGACAGGGGGGGAGACCCAGTACTTC.

The chain combines TRBV3-1 with TRBJ1-4; no clear D gene. CDR1 LGHDT and CDR2 YNNKEL come from the germline V gene (reference sequence). Trimming took off 5 bases at V and 4 bases at J, with 5 bases between the two ends. This CDR3 is 12 amino acids long. For the CDR3, the DNA is TGTGCCAGCAGCGTAGGTAATGAAAAACTGTTTTTT. Residues: CASSVGNEKLFF. Supplemented by reference TRBV3-1 and TRBJ1-4, the full variable domain reads DTAVSQTPKYLVTQMGNDKSIKCEQNLGHDTMYWYKQDSKKFLKIMFSYNNKELIINETVPNRFSPKSPDKAHLNLHINSLELGDSAVYFCASSVGNEKLFFGSGTQLSVL.

This clonotype occurred many times. The V and J genes are TRBV7-8 and TRBJ2-7, with 9 bases that match TRBD1. J gave up 6 bases and V 5 bases, and 2 bases lay outside the gene matches. The germline CDR1 and CDR2 sequences are SGHVS and FQNEAQ. The CDR3 sequence is 12 residues long. Written as DNA, the CDR3 is TGTGCCAGCAGCGAACAGGGGGCCGAGCAGTACTTC. Its protein is CASSEQGAEQYF.

This clonotype was detected only a few times. The J gene is TRBJ1-4, the V gene TRBV5-8; a weak D match, TRBD1 (6 bases). The CDR3 has 15 amino acids. Germline V lookup: CDR1 SGHTS, CDR2 YDEGEE. V shed 1 base and J shed 5 bases, with 12 bases lying between them. Here the CDR3 reads CASSLIRGPNEKLFF. CDR3 nucleotides: TGTGCCAGCAGCTTGATCAGGGGACCAAATGAAAAACTGTTTTTT.

Ten or more counts support this clonotype. The rearrangement links TRBV5-1 to TRBJ2-7; 9 positions match TRBD1. The CDR3 runs to 14 residues. V trimming: 1 base; J trimming: 3 bases; junction bases outside the gene matches: 2. Germline V gene sequence: CDR1 SGHRS, CDR2 YFSETQ. CDR3 protein: CASSLTDRGYEQYF. DNA of the CDR3: TGCGCCAGCAGCTTGACGGACAGGGGCTACGAGCAGTACTTC.

This clonotype was detected ten times or more. V and J are TRBV28 and TRBJ1-5; 8 nucleotides agree with TRBD1. CDR3 length: 15 residues. In germline, CDR1 is MDHEN, CDR2 SYDVKM. V gave up 3 bases and J gave up 5 bases; unmatched junction bases: 6. The CDR3 DNA follows: TGTGCCAGCAGTTTGGCAGGGGGCGTCTATCAGCCCCAGCATTTT. Its protein product is CASSLAGGVYQPQHF.

This clonotype was counted at least ten times. The V gene is TRBV24-1, the J gene TRBJ2-3, with 10 bases matching TRBD2. This CDR3 has 16 amino acids. V dropped 0 bases and J dropped 9; count of bases not matched to a gene: 8. In germline, CDR1 is KGHDR, CDR2 SFDVKD. The DNA for the CDR3 is TGTGCCACCAGTGATTTGCCTATGGGACTAGCGACGACGCAGTATTTT. Amino acid sequence: CATSDLPMGLATTQYF.

This clonotype was counted at least ten times. This rearrangement joins TRBV5-8 to TRBJ1-1; D ambiguous. Trimming shortened V by 1 base and J by 10 bases, and 8 bases separated the two germline ends. The CDR3 is 11 amino acids. Germline lookup yields CDR1 SGHTS and CDR2 YDEGEE. The CDR3 region is CASSLQPGAFF. CDR3 sequence (DNA): TGTGCCAGCAGCTTGCAACCGGGAGCTTTCTTT.

This clonotype was found many times. At one end the junction does not follow the germline gene, possibly because of a read error. The V gene is TRBV12-5, the J gene TRBJ2-3; possibly TRBD2 for D (6 bases). The germline V gene has CDR1 LGHNT and CDR2 FRNRAP. The CDR3 is 17 amino acids. The CDR3 sequence is CASGLPTGGLSIDTQYF. The CDR3 DNA reads as TGTGCTAGTGGTTTGCCCACAGGAGGGCTGAGCATAGATACGCAGTATTTT.

This clonotype came up many times. This chain links TRBV10-3 with TRBJ2-2; 10 bases fit TRBD1. V shed 6 bases, J shed 6 bases, and the junction held 10 bases outside the gene matches. Germline V gene lookup returns CDR1 ENHRY and CDR2 SYGVKD. This CDR3 spans 16 amino acids. As DNA, the CDR3 is TGTGCCATCAGAAAAACCGGGACAGGGGTTGCCGGGGAGCTGTTTTTT. This translates into CAIRKTGTGVAGELFF.

This clonotype was recorded at least ten times. The J gene is TRBJ2-7, the V gene TRBV27; D unresolved. Germline CDR1 and CDR2: MNHEY and SMNVEV (reference sequence). The CDR3 spans 15 residues. V dropped 5 bases and J dropped 3 bases, with 17 bases sitting between them. The CDR3: CASSTRIPVDYEQYF. CDR3 in DNA: TGTGCCAGCAGTACCAGGATCCCTGTGGACTACGAGCAGTACTTC.

This clonotype was observed at least ten times. The chain is built from TRBV14 and TRBJ2-3, with D unresolved. This CDR3 comprises 15 residues. V dropped 0 bases and J dropped 3 bases, with 10 bases sitting between them. In germline, CDR1 is SGHDN, CDR2 FVKESK. The CDR3 is CASSQDLGWTDTQYF. The CDR3 DNA follows: TGTGCCAGCAGCCAAGACTTAGGATGGACAGATACGCAGTATTTT.

The genes are TRBV20-1 and TRBJ2-7, with D perhaps matching TRBD1 (5 bases). Germline assignment: CDR1 DFQATT and CDR2 SNEGSKA (reference sequence). The CDR3 is 13 amino acids. V was clipped by 2 bases and J by 3 bases, with 11 bases between them. CDR3 nucleotide sequence: TGCAGTGCTAGACAGGGAAAAGACTACGAGCAGTACTTC. This gives the protein CSARQGKDYEQYF.

This clonotype was seen only a few times. A read error may explain this, as a much larger clone is one base away. This chain connects TRBV11-2 to TRBJ2-1, with D unresolved. Germline V gene data show CDR1 as SGHAT and CDR2 as FQNNGV. The CDR3 length is 14 residues. V was trimmed by 11 bases and J by 3 bases, leaving 17 bases between them. This chain's CDR3 is CAQERDNHYNEQFF. Here the CDR3 DNA reads TGTGCCCAAGAGAGAGACAATCACTACAATGAGCAGTTCTTC.

The chain couples TRBV7-9 to TRBJ2-3; TRBD1 matches at 7 bases. Germline V gene lookup returns CDR1 SEHNR and CDR2 FQNEAQ (reference sequence). The J segment lost 4 bases and the V segment lost 4 bases, leaving 5 bases of the junction unmatched. The CDR3 has 14 residues. The CDR3 bases are TGTGCCAGCAGCTCGACAGGGACCCCAGATACGCAGTATTTT. Translating it yields CASSSTGTPDTQYF.